Following are 5 T cell receptor beta chains from one sample sequenced in a study of T cells after yellow fever vaccination. In TCRdb, the 5' RACE reads were re-called with MiXCR into one record per CDR3 protein. The sample lists some 250,000 distinct CDR3 sequences, about 3.5% occurring once. Specimen: PBMCs, collected 15 days after the yellow fever booster vaccination. These receptors originate from a man younger than 35 who received the YFV17D yellow fever vaccine.

This clonotype occurred a few times. The rearrangement links TRBV5-1 to TRBJ2-1; 9 bases align to TRBD2. J lost 6 bases, V lost 1 base, and 14 bases had no gene match. Germline V gene data show CDR1 as SGHRS and CDR2 as YFSETQ. The CDR3 extends over 18 amino acids. The CDR3 sequence is CASSLRPMGLANPNEQFF. Written as DNA, the CDR3 is TGCGCCAGCAGCTTGAGGCCCATGGGACTAGCTAACCCCAATGAGCAGTTCTTC. Filled out from reference TRBV5-1 and TRBJ2-1, the complete variable domain reads KAGVTQTPRYLIKTRGQQVTLSCSPISGHRSVSWYQQTPGQGLQFLFEYFSETQRNKGNFPGRFSGRQFSNSRSEMNVSTLELGDSALYLCASSLRPMGLANPNEQFFGPGTRLTVL.

This chain uses TRBV12-3 or TRBV12-4 with TRBJ1-2, with D possibly matching TRBD1 (5 bases). The CDR3 loop spans 13 amino acids. V was clipped by 3 bases and J by 6 bases, with 11 bases between them. CDR3 nucleotide sequence: TGTGCCAGCAGTTTGGAGGGGCGGGATGGCTACACCTTC. Translated: CASSLEGRDGYTF.

The genes are TRBV7-2 and TRBJ2-3, with D possibly TRBD1 on 6 matching bases. CDR1 is SGHTA and CDR2 is FQGNSA in the germline V gene. The CDR3 contains 17 residues. Trimming pared 3 bases from V and 2 bases from J, leaving 18 bases between. The CDR3 DNA is TGTGCCAGCAGCTTTGGGGGCGTGGCCCGAACCACAGATACGCAGTATTTT. Protein product: CASSFGGVARTTDTQYF.

In this sample, this clonotype turned up many times. V gene TRBV20-1 combines with J gene TRBJ2-1, with 12 bases identical to TRBD2. V gave up 5 bases and J gave up 6 bases; unmatched junction bases: 8. Germline V CDR1 and CDR2: DFQATT, SNEGSKA (reference sequence). The CDR3 is made up of 15 amino acids. This CDR3 reads CSAASGGEVRNEQFF. CDR3 DNA sequence: TGCAGTGCTGCTAGCGGGGGGGAAGTTCGCAATGAGCAGTTCTTC.

This clonotype appeared many times. This chain links TRBV20-1 with TRBJ2-3; D gene uncertain. V lost 2 bases and J lost 6, with 12 bases in between. The CDR3 runs 13 residues. Germline V CDR1 and CDR2: DFQATT, SNEGSKA (reference sequence). Here the CDR3 reads CSARPPPFDTQYF. In nucleotides, the CDR3 is TGCAGTGCTAGACCCCCACCTTTTGATACGCAGTATTTT.